This is a list of T cell receptor beta chains from one sample in a study of a mutant IDH1 vaccine in newly diagnosed glioma. Data came from immunoSEQ multiplex PCR; TCRdb stores just in-frame clones and leaves some out. The sample shows under 40,000 clones, around 80% of them seen only once. Antigens of these TCRs are unknown. The sequencing here drew on PBMCs, taken from a glioma patient whose treatment included an IDH1 peptide vaccine. Receptors originate from a woman in her forties with glioma. Both conserved end residues are part of each CDR3. The D gene is left open where the match is weak. Expanded clones are given a class, and other clones once, few, many or no size at all.

v_gene: TRBV30
j_gene: TRBJ1-5
d_gene: TRBD1
abundance: .
CDR3aa: CAWDREGGQPQHF
CDR3nt: TGTGCCTGGGACAGGGAGGGGGGGCAGCCCCAGCATTTT

v_gene: TRBV30
j_gene: TRBJ2-3
d_gene: .
abundance: .
CDR3aa: CAWSSGRGPTDTQYF
CDR3nt: TGTGCCTGGAGTTCGGGGAGGGGGCCCACAGATACGCAGTATTTT

v_gene: TRBV11-3
j_gene: TRBJ2-7
d_gene: .
abundance: .
CDR3aa: CASSIGSFPPYEQYF
CDR3nt: TGTGCCAGCAGCATAGGCAGTTTTCCCCCCTACGAGCAGTACTTC

v_gene: TRBV6-5
j_gene: TRBJ1-2
d_gene: .
abundance: .
CDR3aa: CASSYSRLNYGYTF
CDR3nt: TGTGCCAGCAGTTACTCGAGGTTAAACTATGGCTACACCTTC

v_gene: TRBV4-3
j_gene: TRBJ2-1
d_gene: TRBD2
abundance: .
CDR3aa: CASSQGLAGIYNEQFF
CDR3nt: TGCGCCAGCAGCCAAGGGCTAGCGGGGATCTACAATGAGCAGTTCTTC

v_gene: TRBV9
j_gene: TRBJ2-7
d_gene: .
abundance: .
CDR3aa: CASSAHPRDEQYF
CDR3nt: TGTGCCAGCAGCGCCCACCCCCGTGACGAGCAGTACTTC

v_gene: TRBV5-5
j_gene: TRBJ1-1
d_gene: .
abundance: .
CDR3aa: CASSQDPASEAFF
CDR3nt: TGTGCCAGCAGCCAAGACCCGGCCAGTGAAGCTTTCTTT

v_gene: TRBV14
j_gene: TRBJ2-3
d_gene: .
abundance: once
CDR3aa: CASSQRGGPTDTQYF
CDR3nt: TGTGCCAGCAGCCAAAGGGGGGGGCCCACAGATACGCAGTATTTT

v_gene: TRBV29-1
j_gene: TRBJ2-1
d_gene: .
abundance: .
CDR3aa: CSVDGGPSYNEQFF
CDR3nt: TGCAGCGTTGATGGGGGCCCCTCCTACAATGAGCAGTTCTTC

v_gene: TRBV30
j_gene: TRBJ1-2
d_gene: .
abundance: .
CDR3aa: CAWSEGSGTAGTF
CDR3nt: TGTGCCTGGAGCGAGGGATCCGGGACGGCCGGCACCTTC

v_gene: TRBV6-5
j_gene: TRBJ1-5
d_gene: .
abundance: .
CDR3aa: CASRSQFPGPQHF
CDR3nt: TGTGCCAGCAGATCACAGTTCCCTGGGCCCCAGCATTTT

v_gene: TRBV12-5
j_gene: TRBJ1-5
d_gene: .
abundance: .
CDR3aa: CASGFPPAAYSNQPQHF
CDR3nt: TGTGCTAGTGGTTTCCCCCCCGCGGCATATAGCAATCAGCCCCAGCATTTT

v_gene: TRBV13
j_gene: TRBJ2-7
d_gene: TRBD1
abundance: .
CDR3aa: CASSSMTGGDYEQYF
CDR3nt: TGTGCCAGCAGCTCGATGACAGGGGGGGACTACGAGCAGTACTTC

v_gene: TRBV19
j_gene: TRBJ2-7
d_gene: TRBD1
abundance: .
CDR3aa: CASSLLRDSHEQYF
CDR3nt: TGTGCCAGTAGTCTACTCCGGGACAGCCACGAGCAGTACTTC

v_gene: TRBV18
j_gene: TRBJ1-1
d_gene: .
abundance: few
CDR3aa: CASSPPAQTEAFF
CDR3nt: TGTGCCAGCTCACCACCGGCTCAGACTGAAGCTTTCTTT

v_gene: TRBV2
j_gene: TRBJ2-1
d_gene: .
abundance: once
CDR3aa: CASRGDGDEQFF
CDR3nt: TGTGCCAGCAGGGGGGACGGCGATGAGCAGTTCTTC

v_gene: TRBV5-4
j_gene: TRBJ1-1
d_gene: .
abundance: once
CDR3aa: CASRDRGVNTEAFF
CDR3nt: TGTGCCAGCCGGGACCGAGGGGTGAACACTGAAGCTTTCTTT

v_gene: TRBV19
j_gene: TRBJ2-1
d_gene: TRBD2
abundance: .
CDR3aa: CASSRVGAGGYNEQFF
CDR3nt: TGTGCCAGTAGTAGAGTCGGAGCGGGGGGCTACAATGAGCAGTTCTTC

v_gene: TRBV27
j_gene: TRBJ2-3
d_gene: TRBD2
abundance: .
CDR3aa: CASSQRAGGRGDTQYF
CDR3nt: TGTGCCAGCAGTCAGCGAGCGGGGGGGCGTGGAGATACGCAGTATTTT

v_gene: TRBV5-4
j_gene: TRBJ1-5
d_gene: TRBD1
abundance: .
CDR3aa: CASSLVSGQGAGSNNQPQHF
CDR3nt: TGTGCCAGCAGCTTGGTTAGTGGACAGGGGGCGGGTAGTAACAATCAGCCCCAGCATTTT

v_gene: TRBV9
j_gene: TRBJ2-2
d_gene: .
abundance: .
CDR3aa: CASSQSRVRTGELFF
CDR3nt: TGTGCCAGCAGCCAGAGCAGGGTGAGAACCGGGGAGCTGTTTTTT

v_gene: TRBV7-6
j_gene: TRBJ1-1
d_gene: .
abundance: .
CDR3aa: CASSLAGNTEAFF
CDR3nt: TGTGCCAGCAGCTTAGCCGGGAACACTGAAGCTTTCTTT

v_gene: TRBV13
j_gene: TRBJ2-7
d_gene: TRBD2
abundance: .
CDR3aa: CASSTGLAGMYEQYF
CDR3nt: TGTGCCAGCAGCACCGGACTAGCGGGGATGTACGAGCAGTACTTC

v_gene: TRBV15
j_gene: TRBJ2-7
d_gene: .
abundance: once
CDR3aa: CATSRAGERYEQYF
CDR3nt: TGTGCCACCAGCAGAGCAGGGGAGCGGTACGAGCAGTACTTC

v_gene: TRBV25-1
j_gene: TRBJ1-2
d_gene: .
abundance: .
CDR3aa: CASSEYHGNYGYTF
CDR3nt: TGTGCCAGCAGTGAATATCACGGGAACTATGGCTACACCTTC

v_gene: TRBV30
j_gene: TRBJ1-1
d_gene: .
abundance: .
CDR3aa: CAWSEGSGRAFF
CDR3nt: TGTGCCTGGAGTGAAGGGAGCGGGCGAGCTTTCTTT

v_gene: TRBV9
j_gene: TRBJ2-1
d_gene: .
abundance: few
CDR3aa: CASSTQGSWLNEQFF
CDR3nt: TGTGCCAGCAGCACGCAGGGGTCATGGCTCAATGAGCAGTTCTTC

v_gene: TRBV7-9
j_gene: TRBJ1-2
d_gene: .
abundance: .
CDR3aa: CASSVGGLNYGYTF
CDR3nt: TGTGCCAGCAGCGTAGGGGGGCTGAACTATGGCTACACCTTC

v_gene: TRBV6-1
j_gene: TRBJ2-7
d_gene: .
abundance: .
CDR3aa: CASSAVGGRGEQYF
CDR3nt: TGTGCCAGTAGCGCTGTGGGGGGCCGGGGGGAGCAGTACTTC